One and the same sample provided the 2 T cell receptor beta chains below, sequenced in a study of blood T cell repertoires in COVID-19. Clones were read by immunoSEQ multiplex PCR, and TCRdb kept only the in-frame ones, dropping some. This table holds approximately 160,000 clones, approximately 84% found once. What was sequenced was peripheral blood. All receptors come from a man aged 40-55 years who had recovered from COVID-19.

V gene TRBV30 combines with J gene TRBJ1-6; no clear D gene. The CDR3 runs to 15 residues. Trimming took 7 bases from V and 0 from J, leaving 13 bases between them. The germline V gene encodes CDR1 GTSNPN and CDR2 SVGIG (reference sequence). The CDR3 DNA reads as TGTGCCTCCAGACATCTTAGCTCCTATAATTCACCCCTCCACTTT. Protein sequence: CASRHLSSYNSPLHF.

The rearrangement uses TRBV4-3 and TRBJ1-1; no firm D call. Trimming left V 1 base short and J 4 bases short, with 10 bases between. This CDR3 spans 14 amino acids. Germline CDR1 LGHNA, CDR2 YSLEER. The CDR3 coding sequence is TGCGCCAGCAGCCAAGTCGAGGGCCCCACTGAAGCTTTCTTT. It translates to CASSQVEGPTEAFF.